This TCR beta chain was captured in a study of OX40 agonist ivuxolimab in advanced cancers. Trimming at V came to 1 base and at J to 10 bases, leaving 15 bases not matched to a gene. Per the germline V gene, CDR1 is MNHEY and CDR2 is SMNVEV (reference sequence). The CDR3 contains 17 residues. The data were produced by immunoSEQ multiplex PCR, yet TCRdb's version contains in-frame clones alone and is incomplete. The repertoire consists of 60,000 to 85,000 clones, with about 83% occurring once and the leading ten covering 1.4%. The TCR was taken from an adult with an advanced solid tumor such as melanoma, head and neck, liver or kidney cancer. The chain carries TRBV27 and TRBJ2-1; TRBD2 matches 8 bases. The material sequenced was CD4+ or CD8+ T cells sorted from blood, taken in a trial of the OX40 agonist ivuxolimab. The CDR3: CASSLYLSAGGTREQFF. CDR3 DNA: TGTGCCAGCAGTTTATATTTGTCGGCGGGGGGAACGCGGGAGCAGTTCTTC.